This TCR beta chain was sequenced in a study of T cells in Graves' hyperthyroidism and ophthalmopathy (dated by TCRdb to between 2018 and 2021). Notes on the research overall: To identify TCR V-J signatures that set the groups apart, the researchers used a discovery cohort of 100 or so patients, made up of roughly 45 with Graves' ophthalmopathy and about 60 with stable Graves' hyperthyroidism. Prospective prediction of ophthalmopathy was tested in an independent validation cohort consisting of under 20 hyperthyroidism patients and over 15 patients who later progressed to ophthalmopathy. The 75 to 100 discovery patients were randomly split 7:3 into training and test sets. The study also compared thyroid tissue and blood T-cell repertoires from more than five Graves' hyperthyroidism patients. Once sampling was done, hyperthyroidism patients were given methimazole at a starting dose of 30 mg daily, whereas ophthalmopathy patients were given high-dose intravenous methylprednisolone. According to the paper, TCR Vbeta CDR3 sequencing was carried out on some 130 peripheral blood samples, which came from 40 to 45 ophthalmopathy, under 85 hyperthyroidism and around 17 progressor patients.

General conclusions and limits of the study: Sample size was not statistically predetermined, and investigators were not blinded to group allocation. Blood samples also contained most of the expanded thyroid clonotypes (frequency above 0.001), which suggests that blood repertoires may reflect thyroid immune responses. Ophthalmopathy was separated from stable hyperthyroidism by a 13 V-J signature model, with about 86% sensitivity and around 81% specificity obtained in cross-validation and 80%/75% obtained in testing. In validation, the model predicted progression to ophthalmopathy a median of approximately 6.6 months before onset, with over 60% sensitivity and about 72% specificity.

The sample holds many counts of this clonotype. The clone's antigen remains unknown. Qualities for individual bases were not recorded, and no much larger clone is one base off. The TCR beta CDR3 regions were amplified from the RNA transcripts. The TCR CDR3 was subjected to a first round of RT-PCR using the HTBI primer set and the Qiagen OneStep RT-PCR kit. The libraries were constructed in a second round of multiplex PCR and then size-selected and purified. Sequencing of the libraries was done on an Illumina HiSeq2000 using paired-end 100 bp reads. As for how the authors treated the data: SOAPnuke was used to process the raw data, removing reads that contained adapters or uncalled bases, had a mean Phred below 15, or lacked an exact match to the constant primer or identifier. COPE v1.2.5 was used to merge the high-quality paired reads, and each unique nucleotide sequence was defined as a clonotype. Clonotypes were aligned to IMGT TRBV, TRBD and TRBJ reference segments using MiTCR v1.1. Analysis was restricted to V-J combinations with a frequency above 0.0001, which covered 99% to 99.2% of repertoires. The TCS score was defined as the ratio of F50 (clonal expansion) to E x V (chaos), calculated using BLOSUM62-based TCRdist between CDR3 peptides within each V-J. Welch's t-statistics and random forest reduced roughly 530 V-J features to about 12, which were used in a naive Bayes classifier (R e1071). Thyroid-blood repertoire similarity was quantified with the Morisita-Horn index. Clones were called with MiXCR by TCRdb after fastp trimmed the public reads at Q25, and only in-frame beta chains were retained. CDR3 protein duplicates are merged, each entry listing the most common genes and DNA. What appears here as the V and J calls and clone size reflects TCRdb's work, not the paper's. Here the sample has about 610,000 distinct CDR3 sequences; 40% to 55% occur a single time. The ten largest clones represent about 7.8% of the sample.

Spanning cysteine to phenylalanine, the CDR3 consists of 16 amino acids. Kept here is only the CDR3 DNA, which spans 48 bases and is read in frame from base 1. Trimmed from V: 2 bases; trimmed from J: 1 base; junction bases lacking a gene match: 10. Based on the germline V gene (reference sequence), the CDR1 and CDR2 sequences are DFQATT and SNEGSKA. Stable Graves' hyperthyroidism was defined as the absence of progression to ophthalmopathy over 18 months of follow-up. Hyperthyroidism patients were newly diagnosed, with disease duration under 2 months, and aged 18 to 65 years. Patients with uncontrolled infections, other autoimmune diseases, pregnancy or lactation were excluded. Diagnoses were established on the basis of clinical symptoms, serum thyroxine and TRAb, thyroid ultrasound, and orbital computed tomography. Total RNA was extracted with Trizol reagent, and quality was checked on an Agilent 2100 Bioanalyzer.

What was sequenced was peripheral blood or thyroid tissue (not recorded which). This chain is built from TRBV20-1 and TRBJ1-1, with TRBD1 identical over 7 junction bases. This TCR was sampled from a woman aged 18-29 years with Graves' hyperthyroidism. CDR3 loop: CSARNTGAKKNTEAFF. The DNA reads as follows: TGCAGTGCTAGAAACACAGGGGCCAAGAAGAACACTGAAGCTTTCTTT.